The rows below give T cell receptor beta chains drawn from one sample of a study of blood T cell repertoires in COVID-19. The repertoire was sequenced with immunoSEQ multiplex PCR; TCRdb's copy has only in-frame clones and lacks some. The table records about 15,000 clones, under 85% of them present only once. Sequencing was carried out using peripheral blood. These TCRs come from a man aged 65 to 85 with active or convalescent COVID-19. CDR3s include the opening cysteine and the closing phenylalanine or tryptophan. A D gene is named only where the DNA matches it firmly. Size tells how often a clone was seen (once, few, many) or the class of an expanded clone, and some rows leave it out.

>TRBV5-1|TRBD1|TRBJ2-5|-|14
CASSLGQAQETQYF
TGCGCCAGCAGCCTAGGACAGGCCCAAGAGACCCAGTACTTC
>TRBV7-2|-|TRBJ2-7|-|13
CASSLVRSYEQYF
TGTGCCAGCAGCTTAGTTCGGTCCTACGAGCAGTACTTC
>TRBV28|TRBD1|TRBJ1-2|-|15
CASSSGGQANYGYTF
TGTGCCAGCAGTTCGGGGGGACAGGCTAACTATGGCTACACCTTC
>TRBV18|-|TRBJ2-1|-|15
CASSPNRGGYNEQFF
TGTGCCAGCTCACCAAACAGGGGGGGCTACAATGAGCAGTTCTTC
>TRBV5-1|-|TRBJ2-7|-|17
CASSTSGGGFPSYEQYF
TGCGCCAGCAGCACCAGTGGTGGGGGGTTTCCCTCCTACGAGCAGTACTTC
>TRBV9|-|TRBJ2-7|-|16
CASSGGPWGRLYEQYF
TGTGCCAGCAGCGGGGGCCCTTGGGGCAGGCTCTACGAGCAGTACTTC
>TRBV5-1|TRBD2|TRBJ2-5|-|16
CASSLYPRGAEETQYF
TGCGCCAGCAGCTTGTACCCGCGGGGGGCAGAAGAGACCCAGTACTTC
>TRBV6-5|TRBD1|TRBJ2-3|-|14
CASMRQGGTDTQYF
TGTGCCAGCATGAGACAGGGGGGCACAGATACGCAGTATTTT
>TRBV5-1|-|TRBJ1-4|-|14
CASSLGQGNEKLFF
TGCGCCAGCAGCTTGGGCCAGGGGAATGAAAAACTGTTTTTT
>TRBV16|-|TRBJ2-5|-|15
CASSQEGRASQTQYF
TGTGCCAGCAGCCAAGAAGGCAGGGCTTCTCAGACCCAGTACTTC
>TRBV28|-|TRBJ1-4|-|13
CASSGGFREKLFF
TGTGCCAGCAGCGGGGGTTTTCGGGAAAAACTGTTTTTT
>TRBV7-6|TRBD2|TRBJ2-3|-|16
CASSYSAGVVPDTQYF
TGTGCCAGCAGCTACTCAGCGGGGGTGGTCCCAGATACGCAGTATTTT
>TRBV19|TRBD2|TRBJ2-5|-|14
CASSIGRGRETQYF
TGTGCCAGTAGTATCGGGCGGGGGAGAGAGACCCAGTACTTC
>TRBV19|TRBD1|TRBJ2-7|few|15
CASADRAGRSYEQYF
TGTGCCAGTGCTGACAGGGCCGGACGCTCCTACGAGCAGTACTTC
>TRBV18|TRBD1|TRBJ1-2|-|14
CASSPETGAGGYTF
TGTGCCAGCTCACCGGAAACAGGGGCGGGGGGCTACACCTTC
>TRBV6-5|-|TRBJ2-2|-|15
CASSSGLLNTGELFF
TGTGCCAGCAGTTCCGGACTCCTGAACACCGGGGAGCTGTTTTTT
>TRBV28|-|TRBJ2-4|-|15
CASSSRGGAGNIQYF
TGTGCCAGCAGTTCAAGAGGGGGCGCGGGGAACATTCAGTACTTC
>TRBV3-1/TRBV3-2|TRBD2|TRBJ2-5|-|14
CASWLAGNQETQYF
TGTGCCAGCTGGCTAGCGGGGAATCAAGAGACCCAGTACTTC
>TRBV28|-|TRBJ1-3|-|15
CASRDSGVAGNTIYF
TGTGCCAGCAGGGATTCAGGGGTCGCCGGAAACACCATATATTTT
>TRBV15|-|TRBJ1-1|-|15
CATSRGWAMNTEAFF
TGTGCCACCAGCAGAGGGTGGGCGATGAACACTGAAGCTTTCTTT